One sample yielded the 20 T cell receptor beta chains listed below, sequenced in a study of cytomegalovirus exposure and HLA in healthy donors. 60 Vbeta and 13 Jbeta primers were used in PCR. Using immunoSEQ multiplex PCR, the repertoire was profiled, and TCRdb retains in-frame clones only, with some absent. In the table there are over 150,000 clones, 82% of which are singletons. Sequencing input: PBMCs. These receptors all come from a boy between 2 and 10 years old in good health and CMV-seronegative.

The chain has TRBV10-3 and TRBJ1-1, with D possibly being TRBD1 (6 bases). The CDR3 sequence is 13 residues long. The germline gives CDR1 ENHRY, CDR2 SYGVKD. Trimming took off 4 bases at V and 1 base at J, with 7 bases between the two ends. The CDR3 DNA reads as TGTGCCATCAGTGTGGACAGGAACACTGAAGCTTTCTTT. Protein product: CAISVDRNTEAFF.

This sequence joins TRBV18 and TRBJ1-3; 8 bases map to TRBD1. Germline assignment: CDR1 KGHSH and CDR2 LQKENI. The J segment lost 0 bases and the V segment lost 6 bases, leaving 7 bases of the junction unmatched. The CDR3 contains 16 residues. CDR3 loop: CASSQGQGNSGNTIYF. The CDR3 region has the DNA TGTGCCAGCTCCCAAGGACAGGGAAACTCTGGAAACACCATATATTTT.

There are a few counts of this clone. The chain combines TRBV5-1 with TRBJ2-1, with 13 bases aligning to TRBD2. J was trimmed by 7 bases and V by 2 bases; bases with no gene match: 6. CDR3 size: 16 residues. Germline CDR1 reads SGHRS; CDR2 reads YFSETQ. The CDR3, as DNA: TGCGCCAGCAGCTTACGGACTAGCGGGGGTGGGAATGAGCAGTTCTTC. Amino acid sequence: CASSLRTSGGGNEQFF.

This clone was seen only once. Its ends do not fully match the called genes, so a read error is possible. This chain uses TRBV7-9 with TRBJ1-2; the D is unclear. The CDR3 loop spans 16 amino acids. Looked up from germline, CDR1 is SEHNR and CDR2 is FQNEAQ (reference sequence). The CDR3, as DNA: TGTTCCAGCAGCTTAGGTTCGCACGGAGTCTTCTATGGCTACACCTTC. This sequence encodes CSSSLGSHGVFYGYTF.

The chain employs TRBV7-9 and TRBJ2-3; 9 bases fit TRBD1. CDR3 length: 16 residues. V was pared by 3 bases and J by 3 bases, with 7 bases of the junction left unmatched. The germline V gene has CDR1 SEHNR and CDR2 FQNEAQ (reference sequence). The CDR3 DNA is TGTGCCAGCAGCTTGCCCTTGGGACAGGGAACAGATACGCAGTATTTT. It yields the protein CASSLPLGQGTDTQYF.

V gene TRBV7-2 combines with J gene TRBJ2-5, with 8 bases that match TRBD2. V trimming: 1 base; J trimming: 4 bases; junction bases outside the gene matches: 8. The CDR3 has 16 amino acids. In germline, CDR1 is SGHTA, CDR2 FQGNSA. The CDR3 DNA reads TGTGCCAGCAGCTTAGTTGGGGCGGGGGGAGTAGAGACCCAGTACTTC. Amino acids: CASSLVGAGGVETQYF.

The gene calls are TRBV7-9 and TRBJ2-3; D gene uncertain. Germline CDR1 reads SEHNR; CDR2 reads FQNEAQ (reference sequence). The CDR3 has 14 residues. V was trimmed by 2 bases and J by 1 base, leaving 7 bases between them. CDR3 region: CASSLNRGTDTQYF. For the CDR3, the DNA is TGTGCCAGCAGCTTAAACAGAGGCACAGATACGCAGTATTTT. Full variable domain (missing parts from reference TRBV7-9 and TRBJ2-3): DTGVSQNPRHKITKRGQNVTFRCDPISEHNRLYWYRQTLGQGPEFLTYFQNEAQLEKSRLLSDRFSAERPKGSFSTLEIQRTEQGDSAMYLCASSLNRGTDTQYFGPGTRLTVL.

V and J are TRBV7-2 and TRBJ2-4, with D maybe TRBD2 (6 bases). CDR1 and CDR2 from the germline V gene are SGHTA and FQGNSA. The V and J ends lost 1 base and 11 bases respectively, with 9 bases between them. The CDR3 is made up of 12 amino acids. The CDR3, as DNA: TGTGCCAGCAGCTTAGAAGCGGGTCTTCAGTACTTC. Translating gives CASSLEAGLQYF.

V and J are TRBV29-1 and TRBJ1-2, with D possibly matching TRBD1 (5 bases). The V and J ends lost 4 bases and 4 bases respectively, with 13 bases between them. The germline CDR1 and CDR2 sequences are SQVTM and ANQGSEA. The CDR3 spans 13 residues. In DNA, the CDR3 is TGCAGCGTTGGCCATAGACAGAGCTATGGCTACACCTTC. It is translated as CSVGHRQSYGYTF. Looking up the rest from reference TRBV29-1 and TRBJ1-2 gives the full variable domain: SAVISQKPSRDICQRGTSLTIQCQVDSQVTMMFWYRQQPGQSLTLIATANQGSEATYESGFVIDKFPISRPNLTFSTLTVSNMSPEDSSIYLCSVGHRQSYGYTFGSGTRLTVV.

A word on this clone: Relative to the germline gene, one junction end is altered; a read error may explain this. The chain joins TRBV7-9 to TRBJ2-5, with D possibly being TRBD1 (6 bases). The CDR3 runs to 14 residues. In germline, CDR1 is SEHNR, CDR2 FQNEAQ (reference sequence). CDR3 loop: CSSSFSGDGETQYF. The DNA of the CDR3 is TGTTCCAGCAGCTTCTCAGGGGATGGGGAGACCCAGTACTTC.

This rearrangement joins TRBV5-6 to TRBJ2-1, with no clear D. CDR3 length: 12 residues. Germline-derived CDR1 and CDR2 are SGHDT and YYEEEE. Trimming took 1 base from V and 13 from J, leaving 12 bases between them. Here the CDR3 reads CASSLRLLPQFF. CDR3 nucleotides: TGTGCCAGCAGCTTGAGACTCTTGCCCCAGTTCTTC.

The V and J genes are TRBV19 and TRBJ1-3; TRBD1 might be the D (5 bases). Germline values: CDR1 LNHDA, CDR2 SQIVND (reference sequence). The CDR3 sequence is 15 residues long. V was trimmed by 6 bases and J by 0 bases, leaving 12 bases between them. The CDR3 sequence is CASRRVGLSGNTIYF. CDR3 bases: TGTGCCAGTAGGCGAGTGGGACTCTCTGGAAACACCATATATTTT.

The rearrangement links TRBV7-2 to TRBJ2-3; 8 bases are a match to TRBD2. The CDR3 totals 17 residues. V lost 5 bases and J lost 2; bases outside the gene matches: 12. Germline CDR1 and CDR2: SGHTA and FQGNSA. The CDR3: CASSPTTRGGNTDTQYF. In nucleotides, the CDR3 is TGTGCCAGCAGCCCGACGACGCGCGGGGGGAACACAGATACGCAGTATTTT.

The chain is built from TRBV5-6 and TRBJ1-4; D might be TRBD1 (6 bases). The germline gives CDR1 SGHDT, CDR2 YYEEEE. Trimming took 4 bases from V and 6 from J, leaving 10 bases between them. The CDR3 is 13 residues long. The chain's CDR3 is CASSTNRDEKLFF. Here the CDR3 DNA reads TGTGCCAGCAGCACAAACAGGGATGAAAAACTGTTTTTT.

This clone was picked up one time. The chain combines TRBV10-3 with TRBJ2-2, with 8 positions matching TRBD2. Germline-derived CDR1 and CDR2 are ENHRY and SYGVKD. The CDR3 covers 15 residues. Germline trimming cut 3 bases from V and 3 bases from J; bases unmatched to any gene: 3. CDR3 amino acids: CAISEAGLDTGELFF. The CDR3 DNA follows: TGTGCCATCAGTGAAGCGGGACTAGACACCGGGGAGCTGTTTTTT.

This chain links TRBV4-1 with TRBJ1-1, with a tentative D call TRBD1 (5 bases). V gave up 1 base and J gave up 8 bases, with 11 bases separating them. The CDR3 has 13 residues. Germline CDR1 reads MGHRA; CDR2 reads YSYEKL. DNA of the CDR3: TGCGCCAGCAGCCAAGCAAGGGACTTCGAAGCTTTCTTT. Its protein is CASSQARDFEAFF.

The V and J genes are TRBV7-9 and TRBJ2-2; tentative D call: TRBD1 (6 bases). The CDR3 contains 15 residues. CDR1 is SEHNR and CDR2 is FQNEAQ in the germline V gene (reference sequence). The germline V and J ends were trimmed by 4 bases and 4 bases, with 13 bases remaining between them. CDR3: CASSSRDTLTGELFF. DNA for the CDR3: TGTGCCAGCAGCTCCCGGGACACCCTCACCGGGGAGCTGTTTTTT.

The chain is built from TRBV4-3 and TRBJ1-1, with D possibly matching TRBD1 (5 bases). The CDR3 covers 17 residues. Trimming took 0 bases from V and 7 from J, leaving 21 bases between them. Germline lookup yields CDR1 LGHNA and CDR2 YSLEER. The CDR3 nucleotides read TGCGCCAGCAGCCAAGATCATTTCAGGGATCATACGGGTGAAGCTTTCTTT. Translating it yields CASSQDHFRDHTGEAFF.

As for this clone: At one end, the junction sequence differs from germline, possibly due to a read error. The V gene is TRBV11-2, the J gene TRBJ2-7; the match to TRBD2 covers 13 bases. The CDR3 has 16 amino acids. Per germline, CDR1 SGHAT and CDR2 FQNNGV. CDR3: CASSSLRAGTSGAKDF. The CDR3 region has the DNA TGTGCCAGCAGCTCCCTGAGAGCCGGGACTAGCGGGGCCAAGGACTTC. Looking up the rest from reference TRBV11-2 and TRBJ2-7 gives the full variable domain: EAGVAQSPRYKIIEKRQSVAFWCNPISGHATLYWYQQILGQGPKLLIQFQNNGVVDDSQLPKDRFSAERLKGVDSTLKIQPAKLEDSAVYLCASSSLRAGTSGAKDFGPGTRLTVT.

This clone was picked up one time. The J gene is TRBJ1-1, the V gene TRBV14; no clear D gene. The V and J ends lost 1 base and 0 bases respectively, with 3 bases between them. CDR1 SGHDN and CDR2 FVKESK come from the germline V gene. This CDR3 contains 13 residues. As DNA, the CDR3 is TGTGCCAGCAGCCAAGGTATGAACACTGAAGCTTTCTTT. It encodes CASSQGMNTEAFF.